This T cell receptor (beta chain) was observed in a study of Graves' ophthalmopathy and Graves' hyperthyroidism. The CDR3 contains 16 residues. The V and J ends lost 0 bases and 7 bases, in that order; junction bases with no gene match: 10. Looked up from germline, CDR1 is SGHRS and CDR2 is YFSETQ. Each hyperthyroidism patient was newly diagnosed, with under 2 months' duration, and aged 18 to 65. Exclusion criteria comprised other autoimmune diseases, uncontrolled infections, pregnancy or lactation in patients. Amplified material comprised TCR beta CDR3 regions derived from RNA transcripts. The workflow started with a first-round RT-PCR run with HTBI primers and then moved on to a second-round multiplex PCR. TCRdb analysed the multiplex PCR reads with MiXCR anew, one entry per CDR3 protein. The sample records around 1,000,000 distinct CDR3 sequences, about 35% being singletons.

The rearrangement joins TRBV5-1 to TRBJ2-7; 10 bases are shared with TRBD1. Sequenced: peripheral blood or thyroid tissue (not recorded which). The receptor was derived from an adult man with Graves' hyperthyroidism. CDR3 nucleotides: TGCGCCAGCAGCTTGGCGACAGGGGGCTCCGTAAATGAGCAGTACTTC. Translation gives CASSLATGGSVNEQYF.